This TCR beta chain was identified in a study of T cells in Graves' hyperthyroidism and ophthalmopathy. Of note for this clonotype: Its target is not known.

Study conclusions and caveats: Peripheral blood also featured most of the thyroid clonotypes expanded above 0.001. Ophthalmopathy was model-predicted a median roughly 6.2 months pre-onset.

Authors of the study amplified TCR beta CDR3 regions from RNA transcripts. The HTBI primer set served for first-round RT-PCR of the TCR CDR3. Using its own MiXCR run on the multiplex PCR reads, TCRdb lists one record per CDR3 protein. The sample lists some 690,000 distinct CDR3 sequences; 17% were seen once. Germline CDR1 MDHEN, CDR2 SYDVKM. The CDR3 runs to 15 residues. V was pared by 3 bases and J by 2 bases, with 7 bases of the junction left unmatched. The clonotype comes from a man aged 50 to 59 with Graves' hyperthyroidism. This chain connects TRBV28 to TRBJ2-7; 7 bases line up with TRBD1. Sample: blood. CDR3 DNA sequence: TGTGCCAGCAGTTTCTCAGGGGGTATCGCCTACGAGCAGTACTTC. Protein sequence: CASSFSGGIAYEQYF.